A selection of T cell receptor beta chains follows, all from one sample in a study of blood T cell repertoires in COVID-19. The table came from immunoSEQ multiplex PCR; TCRdb's copy has only in-frame clones and leaves some out. The sample holds roughly 62,000 clones; around nine tenths are singletons and the top ten take approximately 6.2%. The source material was peripheral blood. These receptors were taken from a human donor in a cohort sampled during active COVID-19. CDR3s include the opening cysteine and the closing phenylalanine or tryptophan. The D gene is left open where the match is weak. Clone sizes are given selectively: once, few, many, or a class where the clone is expanded.

size: NA
V: TRBV24-1
length: 16
J: TRBJ2-1
D: TRBD2
DNA: TGTGCCACCAGTGATCGAAACGGGGGGGCCCCCAATGAGCAGTTCTTC
CDR3: CATSDRNGGAPNEQFF

size: NA
V: TRBV11-3
length: 13
J: TRBJ2-1
D: NA
DNA: TGTGCCAGCAGCGGGGACAACTACAATGAGCAGTTCTTC
CDR3: CASSGDNYNEQFF

size: NA
V: TRBV3-1/TRBV3-2
length: 15
J: TRBJ2-3
D: TRBD2
DNA: TGTGCCAGCATCCTACTACTAGCGGGAGCTGATACGCAGTATTTT
CDR3: CASILLLAGADTQYF

size: NA
V: TRBV6-1
length: 20
J: TRBJ2-5
D: TRBD2
DNA: TGTGCCAGCAGTGAAGCGGTTTTTAAGGGCGGGGGGCCCTCTGGAGAGACCCAGTACTTC
CDR3: CASSEAVFKGGGPSGETQYF

size: few
V: TRBV7-9
length: 12
J: TRBJ2-7
D: NA
DNA: TGTGCCAGCAGCTTAGATCTCTTCGAGCAGTACTTC
CDR3: CASSLDLFEQYF

size: NA
V: TRBV19
length: 12
J: TRBJ1-2
D: NA
DNA: TGTGCCAGTAGTGGGCAGGTTGATGGCTACACCTTC
CDR3: CASSGQVDGYTF

size: NA
V: TRBV2
length: 16
J: TRBJ1-1
D: NA
DNA: TGTGCCAGCAGTGAAGCGGGGCCCTCGGGGGGCACTGAAGCTTTCTTT
CDR3: CASSEAGPSGGTEAFF

size: NA
V: TRBV12-3/TRBV12-4
length: 13
J: TRBJ2-7
D: TRBD2
DNA: TGTGCCAGCGCCTTGGGAGGGCCGGGGGAGCAGTACTTC
CDR3: CASALGGPGEQYF

size: once
V: TRBV27
length: 11
J: TRBJ2-3
D: NA
DNA: TGTGCCACCAGGGGCGGGAATACGCAGTATTTT
CDR3: CATRGGNTQYF

size: once
V: TRBV5-1
length: 17
J: TRBJ2-3
D: NA
DNA: TGCGCCAGCAGCCGAGGTTCTCAGGGGTTTTCCACAGATACGCAGTATTTT
CDR3: CASSRGSQGFSTDTQYF

size: large
V: TRBV6-5
length: 12
J: TRBJ2-7
D: NA
DNA: TGTGCCACCGGGACAAACGCCTACGAGCAGTACTTC
CDR3: CATGTNAYEQYF

size: NA
V: TRBV6-5
length: 13
J: TRBJ2-7
D: NA
DNA: TGTGCCAGCAGGCTTGAGCGGCGCATATGGCAGTACTTC
CDR3: CASRLERRIWQYF

size: NA
V: TRBV9
length: 14
J: TRBJ1-4
D: TRBD1
DNA: TGTGCCAGCAGCCCGACAGGGTTGGGTGAAAAACTGTTTTTT
CDR3: CASSPTGLGEKLFF

size: NA
V: TRBV7-2
length: 15
J: TRBJ2-7
D: TRBD1
DNA: TGTGCCAGCAGCCCGCTCGCACAGGGGGGTGGCGAGCAGTACTTC
CDR3: CASSPLAQGGGEQYF

size: few
V: TRBV5-4
length: 16
J: TRBJ1-3
D: TRBD1
DNA: TGTGCCAGCAGCGTAGGGACAGGGTGGTCTGGAAACACCATATATTTT
CDR3: CASSVGTGWSGNTIYF

size: NA
V: TRBV25-1
length: 13
J: TRBJ1-2
D: NA
DNA: TGTGCCAGTGCCTCGGCGGGAGGGTATGGCTACACCTTC
CDR3: CASASAGGYGYTF

size: NA
V: TRBV27
length: 13
J: TRBJ1-2
D: NA
DNA: TGTGCCAGCAGTCCGCAACAGGGCCATGGCTACACCTTC
CDR3: CASSPQQGHGYTF

size: NA
V: TRBV7-2
length: 14
J: TRBJ1-2
D: NA
DNA: TGTGCCAGCACCCCAAGGGGGGGAGCATATGGCTACACCTTC
CDR3: CASTPRGGAYGYTF

size: NA
V: TRBV25-1
length: 13
J: TRBJ2-7
D: NA
DNA: TGTGCCAGCAGTGGCTACAGGAACTACGAGCAGTACTTC
CDR3: CASSGYRNYEQYF

size: NA
V: TRBV27
length: 15
J: TRBJ2-5
D: TRBD1
DNA: TGTGCCAGCAGTCCAGCCTTGACAGGGTGGGAGACCCAGTACTTC
CDR3: CASSPALTGWETQYF

size: NA
V: TRBV2
length: 14
J: TRBJ2-1
D: TRBD1
DNA: TGTGCCAGCAACGGACAGGGCAGGTACAATGAGCAGTTCTTC
CDR3: CASNGQGRYNEQFF

size: once
V: TRBV28
length: 10
J: TRBJ2-7
D: NA
DNA: TGTGCCAGCAGTCAATACGAGCAGTACTTC
CDR3: CASSQYEQYF

size: NA
V: TRBV27
length: 15
J: TRBJ2-3
D: TRBD2
DNA: TGTGCCAGCAGTCCGGGGACTAGCCGCGGAGATACGCAGTATTTT
CDR3: CASSPGTSRGDTQYF

size: NA
V: TRBV3-1/TRBV3-2
length: 13
J: TRBJ1-1
D: NA
DNA: TGTGCCAGCAGCCAAGTAGTGAACACTGAAGCTTTCTTT
CDR3: CASSQVVNTEAFF

size: NA
V: TRBV19
length: 13
J: TRBJ1-5
D: TRBD1
DNA: TGTGCCAGCGGACAGGGCTTCAATCAGCCCCAGCATTTT
CDR3: CASGQGFNQPQHF

size: NA
V: TRBV28
length: 13
J: TRBJ1-1
D: TRBD1
DNA: TGTGCCGCCTCGACAGGGATGAGGACTGAAGCTTTCTTT
CDR3: CAASTGMRTEAFF

size: NA
V: TRBV9
length: 15
J: TRBJ1-4
D: NA
DNA: TGTGCCAGCAGCGTAGAGGGCTGGGGGGAAGAAAAACTGTTTTTT
CDR3: CASSVEGWGEEKLFF

size: NA
V: TRBV11-1
length: 12
J: TRBJ2-1
D: TRBD1
DNA: TGTGCCAGCAGCTTTTCAGGGGGTGAGTGGTTCTTC
CDR3: CASSFSGGEWFF

size: NA
V: TRBV9
length: 16
J: TRBJ2-5
D: TRBD1
DNA: TGTGCCAGCAGCCTCCGCCCCGGGACAGGTAAAGAGACCCAGTACTTC
CDR3: CASSLRPGTGKETQYF

size: NA
V: TRBV7-6
length: 14
J: TRBJ1-4
D: NA
DNA: TGTGCCAGCAGCGGGTCCGTTGGAGGGGAAAAACTGTTTTTT
CDR3: CASSGSVGGEKLFF

size: NA
V: TRBV4-1
length: 14
J: TRBJ2-3
D: TRBD2
DNA: TGCGCCAGCAGCTCAGAGCGGGGTGTAGATACGCAGTATTTT
CDR3: CASSSERGVDTQYF

size: NA
V: TRBV9
length: 14
J: TRBJ2-7
D: NA
DNA: TGTGCCAGCAGCGTAATCGACTCAAACTACGAGCAGTACTTC
CDR3: CASSVIDSNYEQYF

size: NA
V: TRBV5-6
length: 11
J: TRBJ2-3
D: NA
DNA: TGTGCCAGCAGCTCGGCGGGTACGCAGTATTTT
CDR3: CASSSAGTQYF

size: NA
V: TRBV9
length: 20
J: TRBJ2-1
D: TRBD2
DNA: TGTGCCAGCAGCGCCCCGCGACTAGCGGGAGGGGGAAGCTCCTACAATGAGCAGTTCTTC
CDR3: CASSAPRLAGGGSSYNEQFF

size: NA
V: TRBV5-1
length: 19
J: TRBJ2-3
D: TRBD2
DNA: TGCGCCAGCAGCTTGGGTCCGGGGGGGCCCTTCTCTAGCACAGATACGCAGTATTTT
CDR3: CASSLGPGGPFSSTDTQYF

size: once
V: TRBV30
length: 14
J: TRBJ1-5
D: NA
DNA: TGTGCCTGGAATGTGGGCGACAGTACTCAGCCCCAGCATTTT
CDR3: CAWNVGDSTQPQHF

size: NA
V: TRBV11-2
length: 14
J: TRBJ1-1
D: TRBD1
DNA: TGTGCCAGCAGCTTAGAACAGGGGGGCACTGAAGCTTTCTTT
CDR3: CASSLEQGGTEAFF

size: NA
V: TRBV30
length: 16
J: TRBJ2-7
D: TRBD1
DNA: TGTGCCTGGAGTGGCTATCCGGGACAGGCGCCCTACGAGCAGTACTTC
CDR3: CAWSGYPGQAPYEQYF

size: NA
V: TRBV9
length: 17
J: TRBJ2-3
D: TRBD2
DNA: TGTGCCAGCAGCCCGTCGACTAGCGGGAGGGCGGGTGGTACGCAGTATTTT
CDR3: CASSPSTSGRAGGTQYF

size: NA
V: TRBV27
length: 13
J: TRBJ2-1
D: NA
DNA: TGTGCCAGCAGTTTAGGGGGGGCGACCGAGCAGTTCTTC
CDR3: CASSLGGATEQFF

size: NA
V: TRBV7-8
length: 14
J: TRBJ1-2
D: NA
DNA: TGTGCCAGCGAACACTTAAAAGGGGCTGGGGGCTACACCTTC
CDR3: CASEHLKGAGGYTF

size: NA
V: TRBV7-3
length: 12
J: TRBJ2-3
D: NA
DNA: TGTGCCAGCAGCTTATTCTCCGATACGCAGTATTTT
CDR3: CASSLFSDTQYF

size: NA
V: TRBV27
length: 17
J: TRBJ2-4
D: TRBD1
DNA: TGTGCCAGCAGTCCGACACCCTACAGGGGGAGGAGGAACATTCAGTACTTC
CDR3: CASSPTPYRGRRNIQYF

size: NA
V: TRBV4-1
length: 15
J: TRBJ2-7
D: TRBD1
DNA: TGCGCCAGCAGCCAAAACGACAGGGGTGGCTACGAGCAGTACTTC
CDR3: CASSQNDRGGYEQYF

size: NA
V: TRBV11-3
length: 14
J: TRBJ2-3
D: NA
DNA: TGTGCCAGCAGTCGAACTAGTCAGGAAGATACGCAGTATTTT
CDR3: CASSRTSQEDTQYF

size: NA
V: TRBV5-4
length: 15
J: TRBJ1-1
D: TRBD1
DNA: TGTGCCAGCAGCCGAGAGCAGGGGGCCTACACTGAAGCTTTCTTT
CDR3: CASSREQGAYTEAFF

size: NA
V: TRBV24-1
length: 13
J: TRBJ2-1
D: NA
DNA: TGTGCCACCCAGGGCAGGGGCCACAATGAGCAGTTCTTC
CDR3: CATQGRGHNEQFF

size: NA
V: TRBV28
length: 15
J: TRBJ2-7
D: TRBD1
DNA: TGTGCCAGCAGTTTGCCGGGACAGGTTTCCTACGAGCAGTACTTC
CDR3: CASSLPGQVSYEQYF

size: once
V: TRBV4-2
length: 15
J: TRBJ2-5
D: NA
DNA: TGTGCCAGCAGCCAAGAAGGGCGGGGCCAAGAGACCCAGTACTTC
CDR3: CASSQEGRGQETQYF

size: NA
V: TRBV30
length: 17
J: TRBJ2-7
D: TRBD1
DNA: TGTGCCTCCTCGGGACAGGGGGGGTTAAATAACACCTACGAGCAGTACTTC
CDR3: CASSGQGGLNNTYEQYF

size: once
V: TRBV7-2
length: 14
J: TRBJ2-7
D: TRBD1
DNA: TGTGCCAGCAGCCCACAGGGGGTCTCCTACGAGCAGTACTTC
CDR3: CASSPQGVSYEQYF

size: NA
V: TRBV7-2
length: 15
J: TRBJ2-7
D: TRBD1
DNA: TGTGCCAGCAGCTTACCGGGACAGGGCGGACACGAGCAGTACTTC
CDR3: CASSLPGQGGHEQYF

size: few
V: TRBV2
length: 12
J: TRBJ1-6
D: NA
DNA: TGTGCCAGCAGCGGGGGACCCTCACCCCTCCACTTT
CDR3: CASSGGPSPLHF

size: NA
V: TRBV30
length: 13
J: TRBJ2-3
D: TRBD2
DNA: TGTGGGGCGGGGGGATCCGTCACAGATACGCAGTATTTT
CDR3: CGAGGSVTDTQYF